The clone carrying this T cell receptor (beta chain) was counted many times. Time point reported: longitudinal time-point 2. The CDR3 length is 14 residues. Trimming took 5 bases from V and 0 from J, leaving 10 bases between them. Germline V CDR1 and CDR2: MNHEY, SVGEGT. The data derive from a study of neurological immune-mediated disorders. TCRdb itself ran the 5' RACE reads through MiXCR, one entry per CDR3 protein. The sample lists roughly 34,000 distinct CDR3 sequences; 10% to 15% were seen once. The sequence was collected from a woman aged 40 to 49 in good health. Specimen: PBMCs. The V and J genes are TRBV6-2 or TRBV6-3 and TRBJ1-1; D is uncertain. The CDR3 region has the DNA TGTGCCAGCAGTCAAAAACAGCTGAACACTGAAGCTTTCTTT. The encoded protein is CASSQKQLNTEAFF.